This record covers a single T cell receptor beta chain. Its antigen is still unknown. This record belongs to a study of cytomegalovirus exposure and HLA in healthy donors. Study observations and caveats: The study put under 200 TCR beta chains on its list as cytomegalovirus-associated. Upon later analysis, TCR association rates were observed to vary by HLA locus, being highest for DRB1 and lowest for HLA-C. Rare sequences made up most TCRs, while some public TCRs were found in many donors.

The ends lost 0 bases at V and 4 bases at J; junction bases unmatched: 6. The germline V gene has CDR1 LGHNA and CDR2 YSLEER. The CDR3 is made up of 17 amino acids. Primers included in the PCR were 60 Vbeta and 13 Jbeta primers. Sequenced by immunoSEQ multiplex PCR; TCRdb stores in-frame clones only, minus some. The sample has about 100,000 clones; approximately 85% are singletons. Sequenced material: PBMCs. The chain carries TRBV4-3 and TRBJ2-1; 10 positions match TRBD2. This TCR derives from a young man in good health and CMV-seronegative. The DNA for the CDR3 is TGCGCCAGCAGCCAAGATCCGTGGACTAGCGGATACAATGAGCAGTTCTTC. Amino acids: CASSQDPWTSGYNEQFF.